These T cell receptor beta chains were read from a single sample in a study of T cells in localized non-small cell lung cancer. Only in-frame clones appear in the TCRdb table, and some are missing; sequencing was by immunoSEQ multiplex PCR. The sample shows about 79,000 clones, 88% of them seen only once. The sequenced sample was peripheral blood, obtained before any cancer treatment. The receptors stem from a woman aged 35-75 years with stage I squamous cell lung carcinoma. The CDR3 runs from the conserved cysteine through the conserved F or W. Each record gives: clone size, CDR3 length, D gene, V gene, J gene, CDR3 DNA, CDR3 protein. A D gene is named only where the DNA matches it firmly. Part of the rows lack a size; the others show once, few, many or a class for expanded clones.

>-|15|-|TRBV19|TRBJ1-1
TGTGCCAGTAGTTTCTCCGGGACCTCGGGCACTGAAGCTTTCTTT
CASSFSGTSGTEAFF
>-|13|-|TRBV7-8|TRBJ1-3
TGTGCCAGCAGCTTAGAAATTAAGAACACCATATATTTT
CASSLEIKNTIYF
>-|14|TRBD1|TRBV14|TRBJ1-1
TGTGCCAGCAGCCATAACAGGGGGGGAACTGAAGCTTTCTTT
CASSHNRGGTEAFF
>-|17|TRBD2|TRBV5-1|TRBJ2-5
TGCGCCAGCAGCTTGATAGCGGGGGCCTCTAACCAAGAGACCCAGTACTTC
CASSLIAGASNQETQYF
>once|13|-|TRBV9|TRBJ2-5
TGTGCCAGCAGCGTACAGGGGTGGGAGACCCAGTACTTC
CASSVQGWETQYF
>-|18|-|TRBV11-1|TRBJ1-4
TGTGCCAGCAGCGCTAGACAGATAGGATTTGGAACTAATGAAAAACTGTTTTTT
CASSARQIGFGTNEKLFF
>-|12|-|TRBV30|TRBJ2-7
TGTGCCTGGAGTGCAGGAAACTACGAGCAGTACTTC
CAWSAGNYEQYF
>-|17|TRBD2|TRBV7-3|TRBJ2-2
TGTGCCAGCAGCTTATTCGGAACTAGCGGGAACACCGGGGAGCTGTTTTTT
CASSLFGTSGNTGELFF
>-|15|-|TRBV9|TRBJ2-7
TGTGCCAGCAGCCCGATGGAGGCACCTTCCTACGAGCAGTACTTC
CASSPMEAPSYEQYF
>-|15|TRBD1|TRBV7-3|TRBJ1-2
TGTGCCAGCAGCGTCACAGGGGGCTCTGGTTATGGCTACACCTTC
CASSVTGGSGYGYTF
>-|14|TRBD1|TRBV7-8|TRBJ1-5
TGTGCCAGCAGCCCAACAGGGGCAAGGCAGCCCCAGCATTTT
CASSPTGARQPQHF
>-|17|TRBD1|TRBV16|TRBJ1-2
TGTGCCAGCAGCAACAACGCAGGGGGCAAAGGAAACTATGGCTACACCTTC
CASSNNAGGKGNYGYTF
>-|15|-|TRBV6-6|TRBJ1-5
TGTGCCAGCACCAAGGGGACTGATAGCAATCAGCCCCAGCATTTT
CASTKGTDSNQPQHF